This record covers a single T cell receptor beta chain. The antigen it binds to is not known. There are no base qualities to consult, and no much larger clone falls within one base. This entry comes from a study of OX40 agonist ivuxolimab in advanced cancers. Describing the broader study: Ivuxolimab was a fully human IgG2 agonistic monoclonal antibody targeting the costimulatory receptor OX40 (CD134). The paper describes the monotherapy dose-escalation part (N = 52 patients) of the phase I trial of ivuxolimab. Partial responses occurred in three dose-escalation patients: two with cutaneous melanoma and one with hepatocellular carcinoma. In the dose-escalation cohort, approximately 82% of patients were male, and the mean age was roughly 60 years, with a range of roughly 20 to 80. Among the roughly 50 dose-escalation patients, some 19 had hepatocellular carcinoma, roughly 15 melanoma, 9 renal cell carcinoma and 9 head and neck cancer. Patients were allowed to have had prior anti-PD-1, anti-PD-L1 or anti-CTLA-4 therapy, and approximately 40% of the dose-escalation patients had been treated with checkpoint inhibitors. Intravenous ivuxolimab was administered to patients every 2 weeks at six dose levels: 0.01, 0.1, 0.3, 1.5, 3 and 10 mg/kg. The point of sequencing TCRbeta in the periphery was to test whether ivuxolimab changed TCR sequence diversity and drove clonal T-cell expansion. Results and caveats for the whole study, not just this receptor: Clonal expansion of both CD4+ and CD8+ blood T cells was observed from baseline to week 6 at doses 0.1 to 3.0 mg/kg. In the 0.1-3.0 mg/kg groups, partial responders were among the patients with the lowest normalized peripheral clonal expansion, particularly in CD8+ T cells. Low levels of normalized T-cell clonal expansion were also seen in some patients who did not respond. The antigen specificity of the clonally expanded peripheral T cells was not determined. On average, CD8+ T cells showed more expanded clones than CD4+ T cells after ivuxolimab.

CDR1 SGHTA and CDR2 FQGNSA were looked up in the germline V gene. Deletion took 4 bases off V and 2 bases off J, with a span of 14 bases between the germline ends. There are 15 amino acids in the CDR3, from cysteine to phenylalanine inclusive. The sequence is cut down to CDR3 DNA, 45 bases in frame from base 1. Genomic DNA was isolated from the sorted cells so that the TCRbeta CDR3 region could be sequenced. The immunoSEQ Assay was used to sequence the TCRbeta CDR3 regions. Not all clones reach the TCRdb copy of this immuneACCESS table, which keeps in-frame sequences only. Checked studies attribute under half of the gap to unresolved V genes and leave the rest unexplained. This sample comprises more than 65,000 clones, around 85% of them detected only once. The ten largest clonotypes hold approximately 0.81% of the sample. The trial excluded patients who had a history of autoimmune disease or who were on systemic immunosuppression. Peripheral blood for TCR sequencing was collected from all dose cohorts at baseline, on cycle 4 day 1, and on cycle 7 day 1. The samples were taken from a phase I, first-in-human, multicenter, open-label dose-escalation trial of ivuxolimab. The trial enrolled adults with locally advanced or metastatic head and neck squamous cell, hepatocellular, melanoma or renal cell carcinoma. Before TCR sequencing, CD4+ T cells and CD8+ T cells from peripheral blood were sorted into separate populations.

The sequence was obtained from an adult with an advanced solid tumor such as melanoma, head and neck, liver or kidney cancer. Recombination connected TRBV7-2 to TRBJ1-2; confidence is insufficient to name the D gene. This sample comprised CD4+ or CD8+ T cells sorted from blood, obtained in a trial of the OX40 agonist ivuxolimab. The CDR3 reads as follows: CASSSPTGTNYGYTF. The DNA reads as follows: TGTGCCAGCAGCTCACCGACGGGAACCAACTATGGCTACACCTTC.